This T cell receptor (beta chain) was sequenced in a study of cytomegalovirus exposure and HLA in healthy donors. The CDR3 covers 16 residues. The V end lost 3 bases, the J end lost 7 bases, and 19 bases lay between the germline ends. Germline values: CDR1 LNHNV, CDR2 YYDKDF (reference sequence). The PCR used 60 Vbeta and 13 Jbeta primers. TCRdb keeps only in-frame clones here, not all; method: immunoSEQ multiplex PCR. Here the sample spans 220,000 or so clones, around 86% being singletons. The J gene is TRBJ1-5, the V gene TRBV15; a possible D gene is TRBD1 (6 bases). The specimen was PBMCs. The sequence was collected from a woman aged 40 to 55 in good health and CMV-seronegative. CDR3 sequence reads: CATSRPARGDNQPQHF. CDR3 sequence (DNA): TGTGCCACCAGCAGGCCCGCTCGGGGGGACAACCAGCCCCAGCATTTT.